These 23 T cell receptor beta chains were all obtained from the same sample, sequenced in a study of human T cells and chemical hapten exposure. In TCRdb, the RACE reads were re-called with MiXCR into one record per CDR3 protein. The sample includes 80,000 to 100,000 distinct CDR3 sequences, 10% to 12% of them seen just once. Described time point: patch test 3, about 24 weeks after DPC sensitization. Treatment here: therapeutic diphenylcyclopropenone sensitization with weekly scalp DPC. The sequenced sample was whole blood, obtained in connection with sensitization to the hapten diphenylcyclopropenone (DPC). These TCRs come from a woman in her fifties or sixties with alopecia areata. Some clones in this sample may be carry-over from other donors' samples.

The chain uses TRBV5-4 and TRBJ2-3; either TRBD1 or TRBD2 may fit D (5 bases each). V lost 4 bases, J lost 0 bases, and 12 bases lay in between. Germline loops: CDR1 SGHNT, CDR2 YYREEE (reference sequence). CDR3 length equals 15 residues. The CDR3 DNA reads as TGTGCCAGCAGCCCGGGACGCACAAGCACAGATACGCAGTATTTT. This encodes CASSPGRTSTDTQYF.

This clonotype was recorded at least ten times. This sequence joins TRBV7-9 and TRBJ1-1; the D gene is possibly TRBD1 (5 bases). The V gene's germline CDR1 is SEHNR and CDR2 FQNEAQ (reference sequence). V lost 4 bases and J 1 base, leaving 19 bases between the germline ends. There are 17 residues in the CDR3. The CDR3 here is CASSSAGTGRKNTEAFF. CDR3 DNA sequence: TGTGCCAGCAGCTCCGCCGGAACAGGAAGAAAGAACACTGAAGCTTTCTTT.

This chain uses TRBV7-2 with TRBJ2-1; D unresolved. The V gene lost 2 bases and the J gene lost 6 bases, with 14 bases spanning the gap. Germline-derived CDR1 and CDR2 are SGHTA and FQGNSA. The CDR3 has 15 amino acids. The CDR3 DNA follows: TGTGCCAGCAGCTTAAGCGTTCGGCAGATCAATGAGCAGTTCTTC. As protein: CASSLSVRQINEQFF. Drawing the rest from reference TRBV7-2 and TRBJ2-1, the complete variable domain is GAGVSQSPSNKVTEKGKDVELRCDPISGHTALYWYRQSLGQGLEFLIYFQGNSAPDKSGLPSDRFSAERTGGSVSTLTIQRTQQEDSAVYLCASSLSVRQINEQFFGPGTRLTVL.

This clonotype appeared many times. CDR3 sequence: CATLGGSRNEQFF. CDR3 nucleotides: TGTGCCACCCTAGGGGGGTCCCGCAATGAGCAGTTCTTC. The J gene is TRBJ2-1, the V gene TRBV6-5; D possibly uses TRBD1 or TRBD2 (6 bases each). The V and J ends lost 10 bases and 6 bases respectively, with 16 bases between them. Germline loops: CDR1 MNHEY, CDR2 SVGAGI. The length of the CDR3 is 13 residues.

This clonotype has ten or more counts. V usage is TRBV29-1 and J usage is TRBJ2-2; D unresolved. V lost 4 bases and J lost 8, with 11 bases in between. The CDR3 loop spans 12 amino acids. Per germline, CDR1 SQVTM and CDR2 ANQGSEA. CDR3 sequence: CSVASGPGELFF. The CDR3 nucleotides read TGCAGCGTTGCGTCCGGACCTGGGGAGCTGTTTTTT.

This clonotype was counted a few times. The V and J genes are TRBV11-1 and TRBJ2-1, with D perhaps TRBD1 or TRBD2 (5 bases each). This CDR3 is built from 13 residues. Germline V gives CDR1 SGHAT, CDR2 FQDESV (reference sequence). The ends were cut back, 8 bases at V and 4 bases at J, with 12 bases in the middle. The CDR3 protein is CASDRDQYNEQFF. The CDR3 nucleotides are TGTGCCAGCGACCGGGACCAATACAATGAGCAGTTCTTC.

This clonotype came up many times. The chain is built from TRBV5-4 and TRBJ2-7; tentative D call: TRBD2 (6 bases). Germline CDR1 reads SGHNT; CDR2 reads YYREEE (reference sequence). The CDR3 totals 16 residues. V lost 5 bases and J lost 5, with 23 bases in between. The CDR3 DNA reads as TGTGCCAGCAGTCCCCGGGGAGTCGGGAGAACTAACGAGCAGTACTTC. Translated: CASSPRGVGRTNEQYF.

This clonotype was counted many times. The chain carries TRBV12-3 or TRBV12-4 and TRBJ1-1; D is unresolved. This CDR3 region has 14 residues. V was cut by 3 bases and J by 4 bases, with 12 bases left in between. CDR3: CASSFQARGTEAFF. The DNA of the CDR3 is TGTGCCAGCAGTTTCCAGGCTCGGGGCACTGAAGCTTTCTTT.

This clonotype was counted many times. The CDR3 here is CASSYKLAGGIEQFF. CDR3 nucleotide sequence: TGTGCCAGCAGTTACAAGTTAGCGGGAGGGATTGAGCAGTTCTTC. The rearrangement joins TRBV6-2 or TRBV6-3 to TRBJ2-1, with 11 bases lining up with TRBD2. The CDR3 is 15 amino acids. CDR1 MNHEY and CDR2 SVGEGT come from the germline V gene. V lost 2 bases and J lost 9; bases outside the gene matches: 6.

This clonotype has ten or more counts. J is TRBJ1-1 and V is TRBV29-1; maybe TRBD1 (6 bases). The CDR3 length is 13 residues. Germline CDR1 reads SQVTM; CDR2 reads ANQGSEA. Trimming pared 7 bases from V and 6 bases from J, leaving 18 bases between. CDR3 region: CSERGGMRPEAFF. The CDR3 nucleotides read TGCAGCGAAAGAGGGGGAATGAGGCCTGAAGCTTTCTTT. The variable domain in full, with the rest retrieved from reference TRBV29-1 and TRBJ1-1, is SAVISQKPSRDICQRGTSLTIQCQVDSQVTMMFWYRQQPGQSLTLIATANQGSEATYESGFVIDKFPISRPNLTFSTLTVSNMSPEDSSIYLCSERGGMRPEAFFGQGTRLTVV.

This clonotype was recorded a few times. This rearrangement joins TRBV5-5 to TRBJ2-2; no clear D gene. This CDR3 has 14 residues. Between the trimmed V and J ends, which lost 0 bases and 4 bases, there was a span of 7 bases. Germline values: CDR1 SGHKS, CDR2 YYEKEE (reference sequence). The CDR3 nucleotides are TGTGCCAGCAGCTTGGGACAAACCACCGGGGAGCTGTTTTTT. The encoded protein is CASSLGQTTGELFF.

This sequence joins TRBV29-1 and TRBJ2-3; tentative D call: TRBD2 (5 bases). CDR1 is SQVTM and CDR2 is ANQGSEA in the germline V gene. The CDR3 has 13 residues. V was shortened by 7 bases and J by 3 bases, with 14 bases between the two germline ends. The CDR3 bases are TGCAGCGCGGGCCCAGCGGCAACAGATACGCAGTATTTT. Protein: CSAGPAATDTQYF.

The rearrangement uses TRBV7-2 and TRBJ1-6; 7 bases agree with TRBD1. From germline, CDR1 is SGHTA and CDR2 FQGNSA. The junction had 6 bases not matched to a gene; V was cut back by 0 bases and J by 7 bases. This CDR3 is 16 amino acids long. DNA for the CDR3: TGTGCCAGCAGCTTAGCTCGGGCAGGGGGGAATTCACCCCTCCACTTT. Amino acid sequence: CASSLARAGGNSPLHF.

This clonotype has a handful of counts. The chain joins TRBV10-3 to TRBJ2-1; no reliable D call. Trimming pared 6 bases from V and 5 bases from J, leaving 8 bases between. Germline V CDR1 and CDR2: ENHRY, SYGVKD. CDR3 length: 12 amino acids. CDR3 nucleotide sequence: TGTGCCATCAGCGACCGAAACAATGAGCAGTTCTTC. Translated, it gives CAISDRNNEQFF.

The table lists this clonotype with many counts. As DNA, the CDR3 is TGCAGCGTTGATGGGGGGGGCGGAATTTCCTACAATGAGCAGTTCTTC. Its protein is CSVDGGGGISYNEQFF. This sequence joins TRBV29-1 and TRBJ2-1, with a weak D call TRBD2 (7 bases). The germline CDR1 and CDR2 sequences are SQVTM and ANQGSEA. The CDR3 loop spans 16 amino acids. Trimming removed 3 bases from V and 1 base from J, with 16 bases in between.

In its sample, this clonotype was seen many times. The gene calls are TRBV21-1 and TRBJ2-7; the D call in the table, TRBD2, was not verified against the DNA. TRBV21-1 counts as a pseudogene. CDR3 length equals 16 residues. CDR3 loop: CASSKGRQREINEQYF. In DNA, the CDR3 is TGTGCCAGCAGCAAAGGGCGGCAGCGGGAGATCAACGAGCAGTACTTC.

This clonotype was counted between two and nine times. The chain carries TRBV5-1 and TRBJ2-7, with a possible D match to TRBD1 (6 bases). The CDR3 is 13 residues long. The V end was cut by 4 bases, the J end by 5 bases, with 13 bases between. Per the germline V gene, CDR1 is SGHRS and CDR2 is YFSETQ. In nucleotides, the CDR3 is TGCGCCAGCAGCGCTGGGACATCTAACGAGCAGTACTTC. It translates to CASSAGTSNEQYF. Drawing the rest from reference TRBV5-1 and TRBJ2-7, the complete variable domain is KAGVTQTPRYLIKTRGQQVTLSCSPISGHRSVSWYQQTPGQGLQFLFEYFSETQRNKGNFPGRFSGRQFSNSRSEMNVSTLELGDSALYLCASSAGTSNEQYFGPGTRLTVT.

This clonotype has a handful of counts. V and J are TRBV18 and TRBJ2-1; D is unclear. The ends were cut back, 4 bases at V and 10 bases at J, with 14 bases in the middle. The CDR3 is 13 amino acids. Germline loops: CDR1 KGHSH, CDR2 LQKENI. The chain's CDR3 is CASSQQDLREQFF. In DNA, the CDR3 is TGTGCCAGCTCACAACAAGACCTCCGCGAGCAGTTCTTC.

This clonotype came up many times. The chain uses TRBV4-1 and TRBJ1-1; D ambiguous. CDR1 and CDR2 from the germline V gene are MGHRA and YSYEKL. The CDR3 runs to 18 residues. V lost 1 base, J lost 6 bases, and 24 bases lay in between. CDR3 sequence reads: CASSQALGRSDKLPEAFF. The DNA of the CDR3 is TGCGCCAGCAGCCAAGCCTTGGGTAGATCCGATAAACTGCCTGAAGCTTTCTTT.

This clonotype showed up many times. The chain carries TRBV19 and TRBJ2-5, with TRBD2 as a possible D gene (6 bases). The germline V gene has CDR1 LNHDA and CDR2 SQIVND (reference sequence). The CDR3 totals 13 residues. V was shortened by 5 bases and J by 6 bases, with 13 bases between the two germline ends. The CDR3 loop reads CASSLEGVKTQYF. As DNA, the CDR3 is TGTGCCAGTAGTTTGGAGGGCGTGAAGACCCAGTACTTC. The full variable domain, rest sourced from reference TRBV19 and TRBJ2-5, is DGGITQSPKYLFRKEGQNVTLSCEQNLNHDAMYWYRQDPGQGLRLIYYSQIVNDFQKGDIAEGYSVSREKKESFPLTVTSAQKNPTAFYLCASSLEGVKTQYFGPGTRLLVL.

This clonotype was detected many times. The junction and the germline gene differ at one end; a read error may be behind it. In DNA, the CDR3 is TGTGCTAGCAGCTTAGCGATAAGCTCCGGTCAGACCCAGTACTTC. Protein sequence: CASSLAISSGQTQYF. This sequence joins TRBV7-7 and TRBJ2-5; the D gene is possibly TRBD2 (5 bases). Germline CDR1 reads SSHAT; CDR2 reads FNYEAQ (reference sequence). The length of the CDR3 is 15 residues.

This clonotype showed up many times. The V call is TRBV7-3, the J call TRBJ1-2; perhaps TRBD1 as D (6 bases). Trimming took off 1 base at V and 0 bases at J, with 9 bases between the two ends. The CDR3 has 15 residues. Germline CDR1 is SGHTA and CDR2 is FQGTGA. The CDR3 bases are TGTGCCAGCAGCTTAATGGGGGCCTCTAACTATGGCTACACCTTC. Its translation is CASSLMGASNYGYTF.

This clonotype was picked up many times. This chain connects TRBV6-1 to TRBJ1-5, with 9 bases fitting TRBD1. CDR1 is MNHNS, CDR2 SASEGT, per germline. The CDR3 has 17 residues. J gave up 4 bases and V 7 bases, and 14 bases lay outside the gene matches. The CDR3 is CASIVTGTGWVNQPQHF. The CDR3, as DNA: TGTGCCAGCATCGTCACCGGGACAGGGTGGGTTAATCAGCCCCAGCATTTT.